A single sample is the source of the 22 T cell receptor beta chains below, sequenced in a study of vaccination effects on CD4 cells after COVID-19. Clones were sequenced by immunoSEQ multiplex PCR, and TCRdb holds only the in-frame ones, with some missing. The top ten clones hold 8.5% to 10% of a sample with tens of thousands of clones, roughly 71% of them seen once. After expansion with viral peptide pools in the ViraFEST assay, antigen-specific CD4+ T cells were sequenced. Having been cultured for 9 to 11 days, the cells underwent CD4+ T cell isolation. Participants were given two doses of BNT162b2 or mRNA-1273 vaccine. For these TCRs, the target antigens are not known. Material: CD4+ T cells from PBMCs cultured with HCoV-NL63 spike peptides, obtained after COVID-19 vaccination. Every receptor here comes from a human donor who received a COVID-19 vaccine.

The chain combines TRBV6-1 with TRBJ2-7; D is unresolved. The germline V gene encodes CDR1 MNHNS and CDR2 SASEGT. Trimming shortened V by 2 bases and J by 2 bases, and 4 bases separated the two germline ends. The CDR3 contains 12 residues. CDR3 sequence: CASSETAYEQYF. In DNA, the CDR3 is TGTGCCAGCAGTGAAACGGCCTACGAGCAGTACTTC.

The genes are TRBV5-1 and TRBJ2-1; D is possibly TRBD1 (5 bases). Germline loops: CDR1 SGHRS, CDR2 YFSETQ. Trimming removed 1 base at V and 6 bases at J, with 14 bases between. This CDR3 comprises 15 residues. The CDR3: CASSLSITQGNEQFF. The DNA for the CDR3 is TGCGCCAGCAGCTTGTCAATTACCCAGGGCAATGAGCAGTTCTTC.

The rearrangement links TRBV24-1 to TRBJ1-2; D is unresolved. V was clipped by 0 bases and J by 4 bases, with 8 bases between them. Per germline, CDR1 KGHDR and CDR2 SFDVKD. The CDR3 length is 14 residues. The CDR3 region is CATSDLQRTYGYTF. Written as DNA, the CDR3 is TGTGCCACCAGTGATTTGCAGAGGACCTATGGCTACACCTTC.

This CDR3 is CASSLRAGELSGNTIYF. The CDR3 DNA sequence: TGCGCCAGCAGCTTACGCGCCGGGGAACTCTCTGGAAACACCATATATTTT. V gene TRBV5-1 combines with J gene TRBJ1-3; D remains ambiguous. The germline gives CDR1 SGHRS, CDR2 YFSETQ. Between the trimmed V and J ends, which lost 2 bases and 0 bases, there was a span of 15 bases. There are 17 residues in the CDR3.

The chain employs TRBV6-5 and TRBJ1-2; no firm D call. Trimming pared 11 bases from V and 5 bases from J, leaving 18 bases between. The CDR3 sequence is 13 residues long. Germline CDR1 MNHEY, CDR2 SVGAGI. The CDR3 sequence: CASRRDVRYGYTF. DNA of the CDR3: TGTGCCTCGCGTCGAGACGTTCGTTATGGCTACACCTTC.

This chain joins TRBV18 and TRBJ1-1, with a tentative D call TRBD1 (5 bases). CDR3 size: 14 residues. The germline V gene has CDR1 KGHSH and CDR2 LQKENI. The germline V and J ends were trimmed by 3 bases and 4 bases, with 12 bases remaining between them. As DNA, the CDR3 is TGTGCCAGCTCACCGAAGACAGATGTCACTGAAGCTTTCTTT. Its translation: CASSPKTDVTEAFF.

This clone turned up a few times. The chain recombines TRBV19 with TRBJ1-5; D may be TRBD1 (6 bases). Deletions cut 9 bases from V and 5 bases from J, with 14 bases between. Looked up from germline, CDR1 is LNHDA and CDR2 is SQIVND (reference sequence). This CDR3 region has 13 residues. The CDR3 DNA sequence: TGTGCCAGCTCCGACAGGCCCTATCAGCCCCAGCATTTT. Translating it yields CASSDRPYQPQHF.

This clone appeared a few times. This sequence joins TRBV6-5 and TRBJ1-5; 7 bases line up with TRBD1. The CDR3 consists of 15 residues. V was clipped by 4 bases and J by 7 bases; unmatched bases: 10. The germline V gene encodes CDR1 MNHEY and CDR2 SVGAGI. The CDR3 sequence is CASSSYGQVRQPQHF. The CDR3 region has the DNA TGTGCCAGCAGTTCCTACGGACAGGTCCGGCAGCCCCAGCATTTT.

This rearrangement joins TRBV10-3 to TRBJ2-3, with 7 nucleotides matching TRBD1. Germline V lookup: CDR1 ENHRY, CDR2 SYGVKD. Trimming at V came to 9 bases and at J to 0 bases, leaving 6 bases not matched to a gene. This CDR3 spans 14 amino acids. The CDR3 loop is CAITPGQSTDTQYF. The CDR3 nucleotides are TGTGCCATTACGCCGGGACAGAGCACAGATACGCAGTATTTT.

The chain couples TRBV18 to TRBJ2-5; 8 bases align to TRBD1. Germline CDR1 and CDR2: KGHSH and LQKENI. The V and J ends lost 3 bases and 1 base, in that order; junction bases with no gene match: 10. There are 17 residues in the CDR3. In DNA, the CDR3 is TGTGCCAGCTCACCCCCTGGGGGCAGGGGGCCCCAAGAGACCCAGTACTTC. Translating gives CASSPPGGRGPQETQYF.

This clone is a singleton in its sample. The V and J genes are TRBV6-5 and TRBJ1-2; D is uncertain. The V and J ends lost 5 bases and 5 bases respectively, with 6 bases between them. This CDR3 contains 11 residues. CDR1 and CDR2 from the germline V gene are MNHEY and SVGAGI. As DNA, the CDR3 is TGTGCCAGCAGTAACCTATATGGCTACACCTTC. It is translated as CASSNLYGYTF.

The V call is TRBV5-4, the J call TRBJ2-7; 10 bases are a match to TRBD2. V gave up 3 bases and J gave up 3 bases; unmatched junction bases: 3. CDR1 is SGHNT and CDR2 is YYREEE in the germline V gene (reference sequence). This CDR3 contains 14 residues. The CDR3 loop is CASSWGLASYEQYF. DNA of the CDR3: TGTGCCAGCAGCTGGGGACTAGCGAGCTACGAGCAGTACTTC. Full variable domain (remainder filled in from reference TRBV5-4 and TRBJ2-7): ETGVTQSPTHLIKTRGQQVTLRCSSQSGHNTVSWYQQALGQGPQFIFQYYREEENGRGNFPPRFSGLQFPNYSSELNVNALELDDSALYLCASSWGLASYEQYFGPGTRLTVT.

This clone has just one count. The gene calls are TRBV28 and TRBJ1-5; D may be TRBD1 (6 bases). CDR1 MDHEN and CDR2 SYDVKM come from the germline V gene. The V end lost 5 bases, the J end lost 5 bases, and 13 bases lay between the germline ends. This CDR3 contains 14 residues. The CDR3 coding sequence is TGTGCCAGCAGTAAAGGACAGCTTGATCAGCCCCAGCATTTT. Amino acids: CASSKGQLDQPQHF.

This chain joins TRBV5-5 and TRBJ2-7; D unresolved. The CDR3 is made up of 15 amino acids. V lost 0 bases and J lost 3, with 13 bases in between. The germline gives CDR1 SGHKS, CDR2 YYEKEE (reference sequence). The CDR3 spells CASSLVVTKVYEQYF. In DNA form, the CDR3 reads TGTGCCAGCAGCTTGGTTGTGACAAAGGTCTACGAGCAGTACTTC.

The V call is TRBV18, the J call TRBJ2-2, with 7 bases matching TRBD1. V lost 3 bases, J lost 4 bases, and 2 bases stayed unmatched. The length of the CDR3 is 14 residues. Germline V lookup: CDR1 KGHSH, CDR2 LQKENI. As DNA, the CDR3 is TGTGCCAGCTCACCGACAGGGAGCACCGGGGAGCTGTTTTTT. Translating gives CASSPTGSTGELFF.

This chain connects TRBV6-1 to TRBJ1-2, with D hard to call. The CDR3 totals 12 residues. V shed 1 base and J shed 8 bases, with 8 bases lying between them. Germline lookup yields CDR1 MNHNS and CDR2 SASEGT. The CDR3: CASSEGGVGYTF. CDR3 nucleotides: TGTGCCAGCAGTGAAGGCGGGGTAGGCTACACCTTC.

This clone was found a few times. The V and J genes are TRBV19 and TRBJ1-1; 9 bases align to TRBD1. The CDR3 runs 16 residues. Germline V gives CDR1 LNHDA, CDR2 SQIVND (reference sequence). J lost 2 bases, V lost 5 bases, and 9 bases had no gene match. The CDR3 nucleotides read TGTGCCAGTAGTCCCCTGGACAGGGGACTCAACACTGAAGCTTTCTTT. Translation: CASSPLDRGLNTEAFF.

The rearrangement joins TRBV6-5 to TRBJ2-1; 7 nucleotides line up with TRBD2. The CDR3 is 15 amino acids. V gave up 4 bases and J gave up 5 bases; unmatched junction bases: 8. Germline-derived CDR1 and CDR2 are MNHEY and SVGAGI. As DNA, the CDR3 is TGTGCCAGCAGTTTCCCTGGGGCGGGAGACAATGAGCAGTTCTTC. It translates to CASSFPGAGDNEQFF.

The CDR3: CASSHSDEQYF. DNA of the CDR3: TGCGCCAGCAGTCATAGTGACGAGCAGTACTTC. The gene calls are TRBV5-1 and TRBJ2-7; D is unresolved. The CDR3 has 11 amino acids. With 5 bases removed from V and 5 bases from J, the gap between germline ends came to 8 bases. CDR1 SGHRS and CDR2 YFSETQ come from the germline V gene.

The rearrangement links TRBV10-3 to TRBJ1-6; 9 bases map to TRBD1. The CDR3 is 14 residues long. Trimming at V came to 6 bases and at J to 9 bases, leaving 6 bases not matched to a gene. Germline assignment: CDR1 ENHRY and CDR2 SYGVKD. The CDR3 DNA sequence: TGTGCCATCAGAGGGACAGGGCCCGGTTCACCCCTCCACTTT. This gives the protein CAIRGTGPGSPLHF.

This chain joins TRBV6-5 and TRBJ2-7; TRBD1 is a possible D gene (6 bases). Germline V gives CDR1 MNHEY, CDR2 SVGAGI. This CDR3 is 13 amino acids long. The V end lost 2 bases, the J end lost 2 bases, and 7 bases lay between the germline ends. The CDR3: CASSYRQAYEQYF. DNA of the CDR3: TGTGCCAGCAGTTACCGACAGGCCTACGAGCAGTACTTC.

There are a few counts of this clone. The gene calls are TRBV18 and TRBJ2-1; D is unresolved. V was cut by 3 bases and J by 15 bases, with 18 bases left in between. The CDR3 is made up of 13 amino acids. Germline values: CDR1 KGHSH, CDR2 LQKENI. CDR3 sequence (DNA): TGTGCCAGCTCACCGGCCTCAGACACCCCGGGGTTCTTC. It translates to CASSPASDTPGFF. Complete variable domain (other parts from reference TRBV18 and TRBJ2-1): NAGVMQNPRHLVRRRGQEARLRCSPMKGHSHVYWYRQLPEEGLKFMVYLQKENIIDESGMPKERFSAEFPKEGPSILRIQQVVRGDSAAYFCASSPASDTPGFFGPGTRLTVL.